Shown below are 7 T cell receptor beta chains from a single sample sequenced in a study of glioma-infiltrating T cells. Amplification of TCR alpha and beta CDR3 regions from RNA used iRepertoire nested multiplex PCR. TCRdb called the multiplex PCR reads again in MiXCR, with one record for every CDR3 protein. The table shows about 200,000 distinct CDR3 sequences, with around 32% occurring only once. Sequences were obtained from glioma tissue, nonneoplastic brain tissue, or PBMCs (not recorded which). These receptors were collected from a human donor with low-grade glioma or glioblastoma, undergoing nonglioma brain surgery, or in good health (not recorded which).

Many counts were recorded for this clonotype. The V and J genes are TRBV7-8 and TRBJ1-5, with D possibly TRBD1 on 5 matching bases. Trimming took off 5 bases at V and 6 bases at J, with 14 bases between the two ends. The CDR3 has 14 amino acids. Germline-derived CDR1 and CDR2 are SGHVS and FQNEAQ. The CDR3 nucleotides read TGTGCCAGCAGCCTACAGGAAAATCGTCAGCCCCAGCATTTT. It specifies CASSLQENRQPQHF.

This clonotype was seen a few times. The rearrangement links TRBV19 to TRBJ1-1, with unresolved D. Germline V lookup: CDR1 LNHDA, CDR2 SQIVND (reference sequence). This CDR3 contains 15 residues. The V gene lost 7 bases and the J gene lost 1 base, with 16 bases spanning the gap. CDR3 amino acids: CASTRFTTTNTEAFF. CDR3 coding DNA: TGTGCCAGTACCCGTTTTACGACAACGAACACTGAAGCTTTCTTT.

This clonotype appeared a few times. The rearrangement joins TRBV19 to TRBJ2-7; perhaps TRBD2 as D (5 bases). V was clipped by 9 bases and J by 5 bases, with 17 bases between them. The CDR3 contains 13 residues. The germline V gene encodes CDR1 LNHDA and CDR2 SQIVND (reference sequence). The CDR3 DNA follows: TGTGCCAGCCGCCCCCCGGGGAAGGACGAGCAGTACTTC. It is translated as CASRPPGKDEQYF.

The chain has TRBV20-1 and TRBJ2-7; D gene uncertain. This CDR3 is 12 amino acids long. Looked up from germline, CDR1 is DFQATT and CDR2 is SNEGSKA (reference sequence). V lost 3 bases and J 5 bases, leaving 11 bases between the germline ends. Written as DNA, the CDR3 is TGCAGTGCTAGGGGCGGTTACAACGAGCAGTACTTC. Translation gives CSARGGYNEQYF.

At least ten counts were recorded for this clonotype. The chain recombines TRBV28 with TRBJ2-7; D not certain. Germline CDR1 and CDR2: MDHEN and SYDVKM. This CDR3 spans 13 amino acids. V dropped 3 bases and J dropped 5 bases, with 11 bases sitting between them. The CDR3 region is CASSFLSGDEQYF. DNA for the CDR3: TGTGCCAGCAGTTTCCTTTCGGGCGACGAGCAGTACTTC.

The chain has TRBV27 and TRBJ2-7; D unresolved. This CDR3 contains 14 residues. V was cut by 6 bases and J by 3 bases, with 15 bases left in between. Germline CDR1 reads MNHEY; CDR2 reads SMNVEV (reference sequence). The CDR3 spells CASRPSPTVYEQYF. The CDR3, as DNA: TGTGCCAGCAGACCCTCTCCGACGGTCTACGAGCAGTACTTC.

This clonotype appeared many times. The chain has TRBV6-1 and TRBJ2-3; possible D gene TRBD2, 5 bases. The CDR3 consists of 19 residues. The V end lost 4 bases, the J end lost 0 bases, and 23 bases lay between the germline ends. The germline V gene encodes CDR1 MNHNS and CDR2 SASEGT. This CDR3 is CASSASLRAQRSSTDTQYF. CDR3 sequence (DNA): TGTGCCAGCAGTGCCTCCCTGAGGGCCCAGCGGTCCAGCACAGATACGCAGTATTTT.